This T cell receptor (beta chain) comes out of a study of T cell changes during pregnancy in multiple sclerosis. Trimming cost V 0 bases and J 9 bases; bases outside gene matches: 8. Germline V gene lookup returns CDR1 SGHDN and CDR2 FVKESK. The CDR3 covers 15 residues. Data came from immunoSEQ multiplex PCR; TCRdb stores just in-frame clones and leaves some out. The sample contains about 29,000 clones, over 80% of which appear only once. This TCR came from a female donor with multiple sclerosis, enrolled in a pregnancy study. This chain uses TRBV14 with TRBJ2-1, with 7 bases that match TRBD2. The sequences come from CD8+ T cells from peripheral blood mononuclear cells, collected before pregnancy. The CDR3 bases are TGTGCCAGCAGCCAAGATTTAGCGGGTCCGGGTGAGCAGTTCTTC. Residues: CASSQDLAGPGEQFF.